This TCR beta chain originates from a study of T cells after yellow fever vaccination. TCRdb independently ran MiXCR on the 5' RACE reads; one entry per CDR3 protein. The repertoire holds approximately 70,000 distinct CDR3 sequences, over 6.5% seen once, with 30% to 45% in the top ten. After removal of 5 bases from V and 4 bases from J, the junction contained 10 bases not matched to a gene. The CDR3 covers 15 residues. This clonotype was seen a handful of times. This chain links TRBV5-7 with TRBJ1-2; 8 bases line up with TRBD1. TRBV5-7 is sorted into the ORF group, with uncertain function. The sequence was collected from a man between 18 and 29 years old who received the YFV17D yellow fever vaccine. The starting material was CD8+ T cells sorted from PBMCs, obtained roughly 47 days after the first yellow fever vaccination. CDR3 sequence (DNA): TGTGCCAGCAGACGGGACAGGCAGTCCATCTATGGCTACACCTTC. Residues: CASRRDRQSIYGYTF.